A single sample is the source of the 7 T cell receptor beta chains below, sequenced in a study of early T cells in non-severe SARS-CoV-2 infection. TCRdb passed the 5' RACE reads through MiXCR, listing each CDR3 protein once. There are approximately 30,000 distinct CDR3 sequences in the sample; around 7% occur only once, and around 2.9% lies in the top ten. Sample: whole blood. The receptor source for this set is an adult who was a healthcare worker with PCR-confirmed SARS-CoV-2 infection or an uninfected control (not recorded which).

This clonotype is categorized as medium-sized. V usage is TRBV7-2 and J usage is TRBJ1-5; TRBD1 matches 7 bases. Trimming removed 4 bases from V and 0 bases from J; junction bases left unmatched: 9. Germline V gene data show CDR1 as SGHTA and CDR2 as FQGNSA. The CDR3 has 17 residues. CDR3 nucleotides: TGTGCCAGCAGCTCTACTCCGGACAGGAATAGCAATCAGCCCCAGCATTTT. The encoded protein is CASSSTPDRNSNQPQHF. Based on the CDR3 plus reference TRBV7-2 and TRBJ1-5, the full variable domain is GAGVSQSPSNKVTEKGKDVELRCDPISGHTALYWYRQSLGQGLEFLIYFQGNSAPDKSGLPSDRFSAERTGGSVSTLTIQRTQQEDSAVYLCASSSTPDRNSNQPQHFGDGTRLSIL.

The sample holds many counts of this clonotype. The CDR3 region has the DNA TGTGCCAGCAGCCCTGACAGGTCTGGGAACACCGGGGAGCTGTTTTTT. Encoded protein: CASSPDRSGNTGELFF. The V call is TRBV7-3, the J call TRBJ2-2; D possibly corresponds to TRBD1 (6 bases). Germline loops: CDR1 SGHTA, CDR2 FQGTGA. The CDR3 is 16 amino acids. V was trimmed by 5 bases and J by 1 base, leaving 14 bases between them.

This clonotype was seen only a few times. CDR3 nucleotide sequence: TGTGCCAGCTCACAGGGACAGGGGTGGACTGAAGCTTTCTTT. This codes for CASSQGQGWTEAFF. The chain employs TRBV18 and TRBJ1-1; 10 bases line up with TRBD1. CDR3 length: 14 residues. The germline V gene encodes CDR1 KGHSH and CDR2 LQKENI. V was clipped by 4 bases and J by 5 bases; unmatched bases: 4.

This clonotype has just a few counts. This chain joins TRBV11-2 and TRBJ1-1; a weak D match, TRBD1 (5 bases). This CDR3 has 16 amino acids. Deletions cut 1 base from V and 11 bases from J, with 23 bases between. Germline assignment: CDR1 SGHAT and CDR2 FQNNGV. The CDR3 coding sequence is TGTGCCAGCAGCTTAGGCTGGAGACAGTTTACGCACGTCGCTTTCTTT. This codes for CASSLGWRQFTHVAFF.

Regarding this clonotype: A read error is possible here, since a much larger clone lies one base away. As DNA, the CDR3 is TGCGCCAGCAGCCCGGGACAGACCTACAATGAGCAGTTCTTC. Its protein is CASSPGQTYNEQFF. The chain is built from TRBV5-1 and TRBJ2-1; 7 bases agree with TRBD1. The J segment lost 2 bases and the V segment lost 4 bases, leaving 3 bases of the junction unmatched. This CDR3 contains 14 residues. Germline V CDR1 and CDR2: SGHRS, YFSETQ.

This clonotype occurred many times. The V call is TRBV5-5, the J call TRBJ1-5; a possible D gene is TRBD1 (5 bases). The germline CDR1 and CDR2 sequences are SGHKS and YYEKEE (reference sequence). This CDR3 spans 14 amino acids. V was clipped by 2 bases and J by 4 bases, with 10 bases between them. As DNA, the CDR3 is TGTGCCAGCAGCTTTTACGAGGGGAATCAGCCCCAGCATTTT. As protein: CASSFYEGNQPQHF.

In this sample, this clonotype turned up many times. This sequence joins TRBV13 and TRBJ2-7, with 9 bases matching TRBD1. Germline CDR1 PRHDT, CDR2 FYEKMQ (reference sequence). The CDR3 has 15 amino acids. After removal of 4 bases from V and 2 bases from J, the junction contained 6 bases not matched to a gene. CDR3 residues: CASSSPGQGAYEQYF. CDR3 DNA sequence: TGTGCCAGCAGCTCACCGGGACAGGGTGCCTACGAGCAGTACTTC.